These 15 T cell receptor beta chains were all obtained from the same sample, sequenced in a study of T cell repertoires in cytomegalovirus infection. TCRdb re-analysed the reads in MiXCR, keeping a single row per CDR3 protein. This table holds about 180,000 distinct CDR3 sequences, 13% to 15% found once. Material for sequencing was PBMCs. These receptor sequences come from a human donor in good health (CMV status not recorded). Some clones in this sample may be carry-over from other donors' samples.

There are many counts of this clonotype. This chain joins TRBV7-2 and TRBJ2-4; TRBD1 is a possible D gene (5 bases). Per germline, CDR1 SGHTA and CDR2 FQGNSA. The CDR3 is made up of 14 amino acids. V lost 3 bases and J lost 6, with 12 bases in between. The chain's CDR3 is CASSFNRMSNIQYF. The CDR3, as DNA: TGTGCCAGCAGCTTTAACAGGATGTCAAACATTCAGTACTTC.

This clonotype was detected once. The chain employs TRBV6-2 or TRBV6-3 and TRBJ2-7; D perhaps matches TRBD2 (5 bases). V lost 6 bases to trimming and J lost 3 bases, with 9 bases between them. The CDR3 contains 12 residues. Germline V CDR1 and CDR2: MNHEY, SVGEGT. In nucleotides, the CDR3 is TGTGCCAGCAGCCCCGGGGTCTACGAGCAGTACTTC. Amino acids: CASSPGVYEQYF.

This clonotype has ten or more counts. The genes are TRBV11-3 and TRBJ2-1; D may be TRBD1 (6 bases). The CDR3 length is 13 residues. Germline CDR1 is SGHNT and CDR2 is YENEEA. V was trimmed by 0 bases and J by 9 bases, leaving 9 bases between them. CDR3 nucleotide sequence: TGTGCCAGCAGCTTAGATTTAGGGGGTGAGCAGTTCTTC. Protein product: CASSLDLGGEQFF.

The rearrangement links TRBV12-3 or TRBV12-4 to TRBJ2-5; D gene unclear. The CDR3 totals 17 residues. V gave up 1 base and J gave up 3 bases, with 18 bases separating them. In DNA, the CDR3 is TGTGCCAGCAGTTTAGGCCAAATTACCCAGGCAGAAGAGACCCAGTACTTC. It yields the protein CASSLGQITQAEETQYF.

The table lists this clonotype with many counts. In DNA, the CDR3 is TGTGCCAGCAGCTTAGGAATCGCAAGGTTCTACGAGCAGTACTTC. It codes for CASSLGIARFYEQYF. The rearrangement links TRBV7-8 to TRBJ2-7; D is unresolved. This CDR3 has 15 residues. Germline loops: CDR1 SGHVS, CDR2 FQNEAQ. The V gene lost 1 base and the J gene lost 3 bases, with 13 bases spanning the gap.

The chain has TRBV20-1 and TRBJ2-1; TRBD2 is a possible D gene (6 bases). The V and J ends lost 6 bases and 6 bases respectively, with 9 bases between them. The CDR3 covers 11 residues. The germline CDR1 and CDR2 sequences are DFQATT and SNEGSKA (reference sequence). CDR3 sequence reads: CSASGGNEQFF. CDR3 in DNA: TGCAGTGCCTCCGGGGGCAATGAGCAGTTCTTC.

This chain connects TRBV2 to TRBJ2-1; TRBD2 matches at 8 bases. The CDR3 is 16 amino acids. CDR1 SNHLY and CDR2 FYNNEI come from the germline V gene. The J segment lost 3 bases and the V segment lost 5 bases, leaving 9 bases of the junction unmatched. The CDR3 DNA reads TGTGCCAGCAGTTCCGGGGGGGAATCCGTCTACAATGAGCAGTTCTTC. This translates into CASSSGGESVYNEQFF. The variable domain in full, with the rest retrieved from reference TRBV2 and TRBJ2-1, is EPEVTQTPSHQVTQMGQEVILRCVPISNHLYFYWYRQILGQKVEFLVSFYNNEISEKSEIFDDQFSVERPDGSNFTLKIRSTKLEDSAMYFCASSSGGESVYNEQFFGPGTRLTVL.

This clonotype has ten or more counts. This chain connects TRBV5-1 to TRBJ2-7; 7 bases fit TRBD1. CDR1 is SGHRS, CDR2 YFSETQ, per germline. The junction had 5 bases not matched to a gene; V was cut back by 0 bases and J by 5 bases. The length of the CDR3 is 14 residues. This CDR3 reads CASSLEQGLDEQYF. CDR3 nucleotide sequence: TGCGCCAGCAGCTTGGAACAGGGGCTCGACGAGCAGTACTTC.

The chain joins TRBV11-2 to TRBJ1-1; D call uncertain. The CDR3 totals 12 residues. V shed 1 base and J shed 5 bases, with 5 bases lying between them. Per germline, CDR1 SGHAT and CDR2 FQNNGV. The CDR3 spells CASSLVWTEAFF. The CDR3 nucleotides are TGTGCCAGCAGCTTAGTCTGGACTGAAGCTTTCTTT.

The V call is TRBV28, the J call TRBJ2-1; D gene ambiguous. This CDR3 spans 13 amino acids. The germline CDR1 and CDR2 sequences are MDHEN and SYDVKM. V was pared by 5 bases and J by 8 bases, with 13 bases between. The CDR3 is CASSQGPPHEQFF. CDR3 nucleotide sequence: TGTGCCAGCAGTCAAGGACCGCCACATGAGCAGTTCTTC. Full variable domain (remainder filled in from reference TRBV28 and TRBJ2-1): DVKVTQSSRYLVKRTGEKVFLECVQDMDHENMFWYRQDPGLGLRLIYFSYDVKMKEKGDIPEGYSVSREKKERFSLILESASTNQTSMYLCASSQGPPHEQFFGPGTRLTVL.

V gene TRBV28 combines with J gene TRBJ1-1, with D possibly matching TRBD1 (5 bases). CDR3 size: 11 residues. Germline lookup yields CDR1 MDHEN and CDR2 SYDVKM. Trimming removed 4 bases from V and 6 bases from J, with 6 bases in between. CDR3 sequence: CASSSGPEAFF. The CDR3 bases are TGTGCCAGCAGTTCGGGGCCTGAAGCTTTCTTT. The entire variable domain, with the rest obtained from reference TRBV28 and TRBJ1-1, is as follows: DVKVTQSSRYLVKRTGEKVFLECVQDMDHENMFWYRQDPGLGLRLIYFSYDVKMKEKGDIPEGYSVSREKKERFSLILESASTNQTSMYLCASSSGPEAFFGQGTRLTVV.

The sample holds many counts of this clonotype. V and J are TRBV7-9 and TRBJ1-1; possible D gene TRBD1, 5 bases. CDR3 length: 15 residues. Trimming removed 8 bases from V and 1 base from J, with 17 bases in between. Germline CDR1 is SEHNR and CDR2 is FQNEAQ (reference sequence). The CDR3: CASSREGAANTEAFF. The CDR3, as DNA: TGTGCCAGCTCGCGGGAAGGGGCGGCGAACACTGAAGCTTTCTTT.

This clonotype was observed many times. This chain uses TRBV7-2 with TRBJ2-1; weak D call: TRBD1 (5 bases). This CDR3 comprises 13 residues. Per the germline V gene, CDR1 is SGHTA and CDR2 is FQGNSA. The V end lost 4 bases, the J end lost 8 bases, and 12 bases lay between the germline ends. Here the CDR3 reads CASSYFLGDEQFF. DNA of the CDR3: TGTGCCAGCAGCTACTTCCTAGGGGATGAGCAGTTCTTC. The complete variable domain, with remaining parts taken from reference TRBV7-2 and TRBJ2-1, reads GAGVSQSPSNKVTEKGKDVELRCDPISGHTALYWYRQSLGQGLEFLIYFQGNSAPDKSGLPSDRFSAERTGGSVSTLTIQRTQQEDSAVYLCASSYFLGDEQFFGPGTRLTVL.

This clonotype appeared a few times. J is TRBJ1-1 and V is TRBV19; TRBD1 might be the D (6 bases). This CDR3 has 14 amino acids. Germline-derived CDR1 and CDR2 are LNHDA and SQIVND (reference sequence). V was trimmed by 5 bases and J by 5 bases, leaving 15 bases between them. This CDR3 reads CASSLRGRGTEAFF. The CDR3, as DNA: TGTGCCAGTAGTCTCAGGGGACGCGGGACTGAAGCTTTCTTT.

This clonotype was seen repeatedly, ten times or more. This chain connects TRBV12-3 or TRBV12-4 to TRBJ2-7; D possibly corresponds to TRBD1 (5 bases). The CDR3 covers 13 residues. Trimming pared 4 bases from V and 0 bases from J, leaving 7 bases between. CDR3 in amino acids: CASSSRDSYEQYF. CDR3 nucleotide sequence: TGTGCCAGCAGTTCCAGGGACTCCTACGAGCAGTACTTC.